Listed below are T cell receptor beta chains from one sample, sequenced in a study of blood T cell repertoires in COVID-19. Some clones are missing from TCRdb's copy, which holds only in-frame ones; the method was immunoSEQ multiplex PCR. The table lists tens of thousands of clones, around 88% of them singletons. Specimen: peripheral blood. These receptors came from a woman aged 60-75 years with COVID-19, enrolled during active disease. Each CDR3 is given with its conserved first and last residue.

TRBJ2-7 | TRBV7-9 | CASSLEGDEQYF
TRBJ1-5 | TRBV10-3 | CAIRRDTDQPQHF
TRBJ2-5 | TRBV7-6 | CASSPERETQYF
TRBJ2-3 | TRBV6-4 | CASSDPGTDTQYF
TRBJ2-3 | TRBV9 | CASSVGRGTDTQYF
TRBJ1-2 | TRBV6-5 | CASSYTQVPIYGYTF
TRBJ2-3 | TRBV18 | CASSPILDSTDTQYF
TRBJ1-1 | TRBV10-3 | CAISGGQNMNTEAFF
TRBJ1-5 | TRBV20-1 | CSASGGQPQHF
TRBJ1-6 | TRBV5-4 | CASSLDLTNNNSPLHF
TRBJ2-7 | TRBV29-1 | CSVDGGTSLYEQYF
TRBJ1-2 | TRBV21-1 | CASSTRDRVSWGYTF
TRBJ1-1 | TRBV7-9 | CASSFGTGTMNTEAFF
TRBJ2-7 | TRBV28 | CASSGDRYYEQYF
TRBJ2-7 | TRBV27 | CASYPRYGGRHYEQYF
TRBJ1-1 | TRBV20-1 | CSARTVTEAFF
TRBJ1-2 | TRBV7-9 | CASRSQGGYGYTF
TRBJ1-2 | TRBV5-4 | CASSLAGGLPGYGYTF
TRBJ1-2 | TRBV4-3 | CASSPRRTGGHYGYTF
TRBJ1-4 | TRBV3-1/TRBV3-2 | CASSTQGTIEKLFF
TRBJ2-7 | TRBV2 | CASSVRGAYEQYF
TRBJ1-1 | TRBV4-3 | CASSRTTGNTEAFF
TRBJ2-3 | TRBV5-1 | CASTRGGESTDTQYF
TRBJ2-5 | TRBV19 | CASSRPSGGETQYF
TRBJ1-4 | TRBV28 | CASSLGQGAAVTNEKLFF